Only a few counts were recorded for the clone carrying this T cell receptor (beta chain). A much larger clone lies a single base off, so this may be a read error. The sample originates from a study of read filtering for tumor transcriptome and immune sequencing. About the study: The cohort had around 18 men and approximately 14 women aged about 47 to 80, mean roughly 65 years. Revised staging placed eight or nine patients in R-ISS I, 15 to 20 in II, 6 or 7 in III.

The CDR3 length is 15 residues. This library used approximately 390 ng RNA and molecular barcoded adaptors spanning alpha/delta and beta/gamma chains. TCRdb fed the reads into MiXCR, producing one record per CDR3 protein. The sample includes 50,000 or so distinct CDR3 sequences, roughly an eighth of them seen just once. The source of this sequence is a donor at least 40 years old with multiple myeloma. The chain employs TRBV12-3 or TRBV12-4 and TRBJ2-7; 8 nucleotides align to TRBD1. Sequencing was carried out using a population of CD138-negative cells sorted from bone marrow. For the CDR3, the DNA is TGTGCCAGCAGTTCCCGGACAGGGCCCGCCTACGGGCAGTACTTC. Protein: CASSSRTGPAYGQYF.